Listed below are T cell receptor beta chains from one sample, sequenced in a study of cytotoxic CD8 clonotypes in ibrutinib-treated CLL. Profiling relied on immunoSEQ multiplex PCR, and the TCRdb table lists in-frame clones only, not all of them. The repertoire includes nearly 85,000 clones, around 79% of them detected once, and 4.8% sits in the top ten. Specimen: PBMCs, collected after 12 months of ibrutinib treatment. The receptor set was obtained from a human donor with chronic lymphocytic leukemia. The CDR3 runs from the conserved cysteine through the conserved F or W. D genes are given only for firm matches. Size is omitted from some rows. Given values are once, few, many or a class for expanded clones.

CDR3: CASSLGTGYEQYF
DNA: TGTGCTAGCAGCTTAGGAACCGGCTACGAGCAGTACTTC
V: TRBV7-7
D: .
size: .
J: TRBJ2-7

CDR3: CATMGRTYEQYF
DNA: TGCGCCACCATGGGCCGAACCTACGAGCAGTACTTC
V: TRBV10-1
D: .
size: few
J: TRBJ2-7

CDR3: CASSSWALSSSYNEQFF
DNA: TGTGCCAGCAGCTCCTGGGCCTTATCGAGCTCCTACAATGAGCAGTTCTTC
V: TRBV7-3
D: .
size: once
J: TRBJ2-1

CDR3: CASSLQGIVVEDTQYF
DNA: TGTGCCAGCAGCTTACAGGGCATTGTTGTTGAAGATACGCAGTATTTT
V: TRBV5-5
D: .
size: .
J: TRBJ2-3

CDR3: CASSPGTSGRVVNEQFF
DNA: TGTGCCAGCAGCCCAGGGACTAGCGGGAGGGTCGTCAATGAGCAGTTCTTC
V: TRBV5-8
D: TRBD2
size: many
J: TRBJ2-1

CDR3: CAITSGTGAYEQYF
DNA: TGTGCCATCACCTCCGGGACAGGTGCCTACGAGCAGTACTTC
V: TRBV10-3
D: TRBD1
size: .
J: TRBJ2-7

CDR3: CASTQGGTGTYEQYF
DNA: TGTGCCAGCACCCAGGGTGGGACAGGGACCTACGAGCAGTACTTC
V: TRBV2
D: TRBD1
size: .
J: TRBJ2-7

CDR3: CASSLGQGASEQYF
DNA: TGTGCCAGCAGCTTGGGACAGGGGGCATCGGAGCAGTACTTC
V: TRBV5-6
D: TRBD1
size: .
J: TRBJ2-7

CDR3: CATAGVQGSQPQHF
DNA: TGTGCCACCGCAGGGGTGCAGGGGAGTCAGCCCCAGCATTTT
V: TRBV27
D: .
size: few
J: TRBJ1-5

CDR3: CASSPPGGNYEQYF
DNA: TGTGCCAGCTCCCCCCCGGGGGGGAACTACGAGCAGTACTTC
V: TRBV18
D: TRBD2
size: few
J: TRBJ2-7